The following is a T cell receptor (beta chain) sequence with its context. What it recognizes is unknown. Produced via immunoSEQ multiplex PCR; TCRdb's table is partial and in-frame only. This sample has some 150,000 clones, with about 86% found just once. This record comes from a study of cytomegalovirus exposure and HLA in healthy donors. General study findings and limits: In vitro data verified three CMV-associated chains as specific for CMV antigens. Despite most TCR sequences being rare, some public TCRs occurred in many donors. Subsequent analysis found a tendency for first-cohort TCR clusters to co-occur within the 120 or so validation repertoires.

This clonotype was sampled from a human donor in good health. The sequencing sample was made of PBMCs.

CDR3 residues: CASSYRAGAYEQYF. As DNA, the CDR3 is TGTGCCAGCAGTTACCGCGCGGGAGCCTACGAGCAGTACTTC. The chain combines TRBV6-6 with TRBJ2-7; 7 bases line up with TRBD2. Looked up from germline, CDR1 is MNHNY and CDR2 is SVGAGI (reference sequence). CDR3 size: 14 residues. Unmatched junction bases numbered 3, after V lost 2 bases and J lost 2 bases.